This T cell receptor beta chain is from a study of a mutant IDH1 vaccine in newly diagnosed glioma. Across the study: Treated patients had a mean age of 40.4 years and an approximately 62% male, 37.5% female split.

Only in-frame clones appear in the TCRdb table, and some are missing; sequencing was by immunoSEQ multiplex PCR. The sample records about 100,000 clones, around 77% being singletons. With 4 bases removed from V and 8 bases from J, the gap between germline ends came to 15 bases. The CDR3 runs 14 residues. The germline V gene has CDR1 SGDLS and CDR2 YYNGEE. Time point noted: baseline, week 1 (first vaccination visit). Treatment meaning: pre-vaccination baseline after standard-of-care therapy. Newly diagnosed WHO grade 3 or 4 IDH1-mutant, ATRX-lost astrocytomas were identified in the donors. Study results and caveats: Immune responses induced by the vaccine were seen in over 80% of patients, spanning multiple MHC alleles. With respect to changes in top peripheral T cell clonotypes, pseudoprogression seemed unrelated.

This clone has just one count. Its antigen remains unidentified. This chain joins TRBV9 and TRBJ2-2; D is possibly TRBD2 (5 bases). This material consisted of PBMCs, taken from a glioma patient treated with radiotherapy, temozolomide or both. This sequence was found in a middle-aged man with glioma. CDR3: CASSLRPTGGELFF. The CDR3 DNA follows: TGTGCCAGCAGCCTCCGGCCGACGGGAGGGGAGCTGTTTTTT.